A selection of T cell receptor beta chains follows, all from one sample in a study of vaccination and CD4 T cells after COVID-19. For these receptors, no antigen is known. A single record per CDR3 protein comes from TCRdb applying MiXCR to the PCR reads. The table includes roughly 15,000 distinct CDR3 sequences, roughly 31% detected once. Sequenced material: cultured CD4+ T cells from blood. Every receptor here comes from a human donor with COVID-19. CDR3s include the opening cysteine and the closing phenylalanine or tryptophan. The D gene is left open where the match is weak. The size field is filled for only some rows; it gives once, few, many or a size class.

D	J	V	size	DNA	CDR3
NA	TRBJ1-1	TRBV7-2	NA	TGTGCCAGCCGGGGCAGAGGAGAAGCTTTCTTT	CASRGRGEAFF
NA	TRBJ1-1	TRBV20-1	few	TGCAGTGCTAGAGAAAGACCAGGGGAAGCTTTCTTT	CSARERPGEAFF
TRBD2	TRBJ2-3	TRBV7-2	NA	TGTGCCAGCAGCCCATGGACTAGCGGGGTAACCCTATTT	CASSPWTSGVTLF
NA	TRBJ2-2	TRBV11-1	NA	TGTGCCAGCAGCTTAGTTCGGAGGAACACCGGGGAGCTGTTTTTT	CASSLVRRNTGELFF
NA	TRBJ1-1	TRBV28	NA	TGTGCCAGCAGTTTAGTTGACAAGGGAGCTTTCTTT	CASSLVDKGAFF
NA	TRBJ1-1	TRBV11-2	NA	TGTGCCAGCAACCAGGGACAGAACACTGAAGCTTTCTTT	CASNQGQNTEAFF
NA	TRBJ2-7	TRBV20-1	NA	TGCAGTGCTAAGCTGACATCCTCGATCCACGAGCAGTACTTC	CSAKLTSSIHEQYF
NA	TRBJ1-5	TRBV6-1	NA	TGTGCCAGCAGTGGAGGGGGGCAGGGAAGGCAGCCCCAGCATTTT	CASSGGGQGRQPQHF
NA	TRBJ1-5	TRBV6-1	few	TGTGCCAGCAGCACGGACAATAGGGTTCAGCCCCAGCATTTT	CASSTDNRVQPQHF
NA	TRBJ2-3	TRBV6-5	few	TGTGCCAGCAGTTACTCTGGCGGGGCGAGCACAGATACGCAGTATTTT	CASSYSGGASTDTQYF
NA	TRBJ1-1	TRBV7-9	NA	TGTGCCAGCATCGCGGCGGTGAACACTGAAGCTTTCTTT	CASIAAVNTEAFF
NA	TRBJ1-4	TRBV6-1	NA	TGTGCCAGCAGTGAGCTGGGTAGGAATGAAAAACTGTTTTTT	CASSELGRNEKLFF
TRBD1	TRBJ2-7	TRBV19	NA	TGTGCCAGTAGTTTGCCGGGACAGGGGGCCTACGAGCAGTACTTC	CASSLPGQGAYEQYF
NA	TRBJ2-3	TRBV12-3/TRBV12-4	few	TGTGCCAGCAGTTTAATGGGGTTAGGGACAGATACGCAGTATTTT	CASSLMGLGTDTQYF
NA	TRBJ2-7	TRBV7-9	NA	TGTGCCAGCAGCCCCGGGAAGACCTACGAGCAGTACTTC	CASSPGKTYEQYF
NA	TRBJ2-2	TRBV5-8	few	TGTGCCAGCAGCTTGACAACCGGGGAGCTGTTTTTT	CASSLTTGELFF
NA	TRBJ1-1	TRBV6-1	NA	TGTGCCAGCAGTCAAAGACTGAACACTGAAGCTTTCTTT	CASSQRLNTEAFF
NA	TRBJ2-6	TRBV20-1	NA	TGCAGTGTCCCTGGCTTGAGCTCTGGGGCCAACGTCCTGACTTTC	CSVPGLSSGANVLTF
NA	TRBJ1-2	TRBV6-4	few	TGTGCCAGTAGAGCGGACGGGGGCTATGGCTACACCTTC	CASRADGGYGYTF
NA	TRBJ1-1	TRBV7-7	few	TGTGCTAGCAGCTTATCTGGGGGGACTGAAGCTTTCTTT	CASSLSGGTEAFF
TRBD1	TRBJ1-5	TRBV12-3/TRBV12-4	few	TGTGCCAGCAGTTCCCGGACAGGGGGCAGCAATCAGCCCCAGCATTTT	CASSSRTGGSNQPQHF
TRBD2	TRBJ2-3	TRBV18	NA	TGTGCCAGCTCACCTTCAGCGGGGCGCACAGATACGCAGTATTTT	CASSPSAGRTDTQYF
NA	TRBJ1-6	TRBV7-8	NA	TGTGCCAGCAGCTTATATCCAGGGGAGAATTCACCCCTCCACTTT	CASSLYPGENSPLHF
NA	TRBJ2-5	TRBV12-5	few	TGTGCTAGTGGTTTGTTGGGGGGTAGGGAGGAGACCCAGTACTTC	CASGLLGGREETQYF